This TCR beta chain was sequenced for a study of shared clonotypes between healthy human individuals. Per sorted-subset replicate PCR, input was 200 to 250 ng DNA, representing about 29,000 T cell genomes. Method: immunoSEQ multiplex PCR; TCRdb's copy keeps in-frame clones and lacks some. The table has 2 million to 2.5 million clones, around 90% seen once. Comments on this clone: The antigen is unknown.

This CDR3 comprises 15 residues. Per the germline V gene, CDR1 is KGHSH and CDR2 is LQKENI. J gave up 6 bases and V 3 bases, and 8 bases lay outside the gene matches. Study conclusions and caveats: Non-shared clonotypes showed lower generation probabilities than clonotypes common to all four donors.

The chain carries TRBV18 and TRBJ2-7; 10 bases line up with TRBD2. This sequence originates from a man aged 18 to 29 in good health. Some clones in this sample may be carry-over from other donors' samples. Sequencing was performed on naive CD4+ T cells from PBMCs. The sample's subset: CD45RA+ positively selected. CDR3 region: CASSPSAGGPVEQYF. The CDR3 DNA is TGTGCCAGCTCACCTTCAGCGGGAGGGCCGGTCGAGCAGTACTTC. The full variable domain, completed using reference TRBV18 and TRBJ2-7, is NAGVMQNPRHLVRRRGQEARLRCSPMKGHSHVYWYRQLPEEGLKFMVYLQKENIIDESGMPKERFSAEFPKEGPSILRIQQVVRGDSAAYFCASSPSAGGPVEQYFGPGTRLTVT.